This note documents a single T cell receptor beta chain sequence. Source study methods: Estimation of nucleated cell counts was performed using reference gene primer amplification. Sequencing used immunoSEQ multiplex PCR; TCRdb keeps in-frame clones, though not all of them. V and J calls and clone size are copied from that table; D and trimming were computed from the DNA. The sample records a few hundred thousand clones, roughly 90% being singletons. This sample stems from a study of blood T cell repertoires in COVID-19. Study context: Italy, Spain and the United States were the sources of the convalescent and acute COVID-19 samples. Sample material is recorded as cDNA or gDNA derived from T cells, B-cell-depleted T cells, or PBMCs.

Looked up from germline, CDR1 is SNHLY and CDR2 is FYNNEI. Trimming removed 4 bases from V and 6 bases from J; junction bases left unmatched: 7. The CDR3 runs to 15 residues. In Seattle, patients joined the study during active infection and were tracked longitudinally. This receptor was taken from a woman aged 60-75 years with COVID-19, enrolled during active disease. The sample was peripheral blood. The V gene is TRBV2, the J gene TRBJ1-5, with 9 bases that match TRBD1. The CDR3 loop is CASSGDRVTPQPQHF. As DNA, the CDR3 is TGTGCCAGCAGTGGGGACAGGGTAACCCCTCAGCCCCAGCATTTT.